This T cell receptor beta chain derives from a study of T cells in Graves' hyperthyroidism and ophthalmopathy. As for the study in general: Peripheral blood was acquired at first diagnosis, ahead of any therapy whatsoever.

Exclusion followed for patients with uncontrolled infection, other autoimmune disease, pregnancy or lactation. Amplification targeted TCR beta CDR3 regions from RNA transcripts. RT-PCR in the first round (using the HTBI primer set) targeted the TCR CDR3. TCRdb re-analysed the multiplex PCR reads in MiXCR, keeping a single row per CDR3 protein. The sample has over 550,000 distinct CDR3 sequences, around 17% seen once. This clonotype occurred many times. Antigen unknown. General study results and limits: Researchers report that a 13 V-J model separated ophthalmopathy from stable hyperthyroidism. Most expanded thyroid clonotypes above 0.001 also appeared in blood.

Sequenced sample: blood. The source is a young woman with Graves' hyperthyroidism.

Here the CDR3 reads CASSYSGGLTDTQYF. The CDR3 DNA sequence: TGTGCCAGCAGTTACTCGGGGGGCCTCACAGATACGCAGTATTTT. The chain has TRBV6-6 and TRBJ2-3; the D gene could be TRBD1 or TRBD2 (6 bases each). In germline, CDR1 is MNHNY, CDR2 SVGAGI (reference sequence). The CDR3 is made up of 15 amino acids. Trimming pared 0 bases from V and 2 bases from J, leaving 9 bases between.